The following is a TCR beta chain sequence with its context. Libraries were prepared by immunoSEQ multiplex PCR; TCRdb keeps only in-frame clonotypes and omits some of them. In the table there are 60,000 or so clones, roughly four fifths of which are singletons. The CDR3 has 17 residues. The V and J ends lost 2 bases and 5 bases respectively, with 20 bases between them. Per germline, CDR1 LGHNA and CDR2 YSLEER. These data originate in a study of blood T cell repertoires in COVID-19. The chain joins TRBV4-3 to TRBJ2-3; the D gene is possibly TRBD2 (6 bases). This TCR was sampled from a woman aged 80 or older with acute or convalescent COVID-19. Sequences were obtained from peripheral blood. CDR3 region: CASSQTGYGSDLDTQYF. For the CDR3, the DNA is TGCGCCAGCAGCCAAACAGGTTACGGGAGTGATTTAGATACGCAGTATTTT.